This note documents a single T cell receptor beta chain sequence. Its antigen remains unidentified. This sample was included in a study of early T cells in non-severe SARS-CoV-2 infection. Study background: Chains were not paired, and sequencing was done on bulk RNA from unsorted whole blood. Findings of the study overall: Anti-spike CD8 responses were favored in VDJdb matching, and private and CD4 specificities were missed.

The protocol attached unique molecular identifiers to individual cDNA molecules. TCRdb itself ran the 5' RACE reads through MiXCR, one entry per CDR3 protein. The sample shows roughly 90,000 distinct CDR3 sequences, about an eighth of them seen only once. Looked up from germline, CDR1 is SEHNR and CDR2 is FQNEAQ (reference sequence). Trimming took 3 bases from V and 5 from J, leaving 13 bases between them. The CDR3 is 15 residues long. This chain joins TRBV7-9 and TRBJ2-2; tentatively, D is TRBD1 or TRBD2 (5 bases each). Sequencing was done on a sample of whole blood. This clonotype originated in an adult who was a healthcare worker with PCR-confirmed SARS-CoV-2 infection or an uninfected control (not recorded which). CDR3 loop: CASSFGTAWTGELFF. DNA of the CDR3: TGTGCCAGCAGCTTCGGGACCGCTTGGACCGGGGAGCTGTTTTTT.